What follows are 16 T cell receptor beta chains derived from one specimen sequenced in a study of T-cell memory formation after mild COVID-19. MiXCR, applied by TCRdb to the 5' RACE reads, yields one record per CDR3 protein. Of around 340,000 distinct CDR3 sequences listed, about 13% are singletons. The sequencing input was PBMCs or a T cell subset sorted from them (not recorded which). Receptors were obtained from a man aged 18 to 35 who had mild COVID-19 (a few samples of this study predate the infection). Cell type and time point are not known.

The V call is TRBV12-3 or TRBV12-4, the J call TRBJ2-1; 7 bases are shared with TRBD2. The trim removed 11 bases at V and 4 bases at J, leaving 11 bases unmatched. The CDR3 is 14 residues long. The CDR3 loop reads CASQWEGPYNEQFF. The CDR3, as DNA: TGTGCCTCCCAATGGGAGGGCCCATACAATGAGCAGTTCTTC.

V usage is TRBV6-1 and J usage is TRBJ1-2; D unresolved. V was trimmed by 2 bases and J by 5 bases, leaving 12 bases between them. Germline CDR1 is MNHNS and CDR2 is SASEGT. This CDR3 comprises 14 residues. CDR3 DNA sequence: TGTGCCAGCAGTGAATATCTGGGAGGATATGGCTACACCTTC. This sequence encodes CASSEYLGGYGYTF.

This clonotype showed up just a few times. The chain recombines TRBV5-5 with TRBJ1-6; TRBD1 is a possible D gene (5 bases). V lost 1 base to trimming and J lost 7 bases, with 9 bases between them. Germline lookup yields CDR1 SGHKS and CDR2 YYEKEE (reference sequence). The length of the CDR3 is 14 residues. The CDR3 sequence is CASSLYRDNSPLHF. The CDR3 nucleotides read TGTGCCAGCAGCTTGTATAGGGACAATTCACCCCTCCACTTT. The variable domain in full, completed from reference TRBV5-5 and TRBJ1-6, reads DAGVTQSPTHLIKTRGQQVTLRCSPISGHKSVSWYQQVLGQGPQFIFQYYEKEERGRGNFPDRFSARQFPNYSSELNVNALLLGDSALYLCASSLYRDNSPLHFGNGTRLTVT.

CDR3 residues: CSARSGVSTDTQYF. DNA for the CDR3: TGCAGTGCTAGGAGCGGGGTTAGCACAGATACGCAGTATTTT. The rearrangement uses TRBV20-1 and TRBJ2-3, with TRBD2 identical over 7 bases. CDR1 DFQATT and CDR2 SNEGSKA come from the germline V gene (reference sequence). The CDR3 loop spans 14 amino acids. The junction had 3 bases not matched to a gene; V was cut back by 3 bases and J by 0 bases.

The J gene is TRBJ2-4, the V gene TRBV6-2 or TRBV6-3, with a tentative D call TRBD1 (6 bases). The V and J ends lost 6 bases and 8 bases respectively, with 11 bases between them. Germline CDR1 is MNHEY and CDR2 is SVGEGT. The CDR3 sequence is 12 residues long. CDR3 DNA: TGTGCCAGCAGCCGCTACAGGGACATTCAGTACTTC. Its translation is CASSRYRDIQYF.

This clonotype was seen only a few times. The V gene is TRBV7-8, the J gene TRBJ1-5, with 8 bases lining up with TRBD1. This CDR3 region has 14 residues. V dropped 5 bases and J dropped 4; count of bases not matched to a gene: 4. CDR1 is SGHVS and CDR2 is FQNEAQ in the germline V gene. Here the CDR3 reads CASSDRDRNQPQHF. CDR3 in DNA: TGTGCCAGCAGCGACCGGGACAGGAATCAGCCCCAGCATTTT.

This sequence joins TRBV6-5 and TRBJ2-7, with D unclear. The CDR3 covers 15 residues. In germline, CDR1 is MNHEY, CDR2 SVGAGI. V shed 5 bases and J shed 0 bases, with 14 bases lying between them. The DNA of the CDR3 is TGTGCCAGCAGTCCTGGTTCGACCATCTCCTACGAGCAGTACGTC. This codes for CASSPGSTISYEQYV.

V gene TRBV5-1 combines with J gene TRBJ2-2, with TRBD1 identical over 7 bases. This CDR3 is built from 15 residues. V dropped 5 bases and J dropped 6; count of bases not matched to a gene: 10. Germline loops: CDR1 SGHRS, CDR2 YFSETQ. The CDR3 is CASRRETGIAGELFF. The CDR3 nucleotides read TGCGCCAGCAGAAGAGAGACAGGGATCGCCGGGGAGCTGTTTTTT. Together with reference TRBV5-1 and TRBJ2-2, the CDR3 gives the full variable domain: KAGVTQTPRYLIKTRGQQVTLSCSPISGHRSVSWYQQTPGQGLQFLFEYFSETQRNKGNFPGRFSGRQFSNSRSEMNVSTLELGDSALYLCASRRETGIAGELFFGEGSRLTVL.

This clonotype was counted only a few times. V usage is TRBV11-3 and J usage is TRBJ2-3; 9 bases align to TRBD2. V trimming: 5 bases; J trimming: 2 bases; junction bases outside the gene matches: 5. The CDR3 is made up of 15 amino acids. CDR1 and CDR2 from the germline V gene are SGHNT and YENEEA. The DNA of the CDR3 is TGTGCCAGCAGCAAGGGGACTAGCCTCACAGATACGCAGTATTTT. It translates to CASSKGTSLTDTQYF.

The J gene is TRBJ1-1, the V gene TRBV4-3, with D perhaps TRBD1 (5 bases). Germline V gene data show CDR1 as LGHNA and CDR2 as YSLEER. The CDR3 contains 16 residues. V lost 3 bases and J 4 bases, leaving 18 bases between the germline ends. The CDR3 bases are TGCGCCAGCAGCCACAATCCCGGGGGTGAGGGCACTGAAGCTTTCTTT. This sequence encodes CASSHNPGGEGTEAFF.

This clonotype was found a few times. The chain uses TRBV10-3 and TRBJ1-2; tentatively, D is TRBD1 (5 bases). Germline loops: CDR1 ENHRY, CDR2 SYGVKD. The V gene lost 6 bases and the J gene lost 6 bases, with 26 bases spanning the gap. The CDR3 loop spans 17 amino acids. The CDR3 sequence: CAIRNGPEVIGDHGYTF. CDR3 nucleotide sequence: TGTGCCATCAGAAACGGCCCGGAGGTTATCGGGGACCATGGCTACACCTTC.

There are a few counts of this clonotype. The rearrangement joins TRBV11-1 to TRBJ2-3; 13 bases are shared with TRBD2. The ends lost 8 bases at V and 0 bases at J; junction bases unmatched: 8. There are 17 residues in the CDR3. Germline V gene sequence: CDR1 SGHAT, CDR2 FQDESV (reference sequence). CDR3 sequence reads: CASSGTSGAPSTDTQYF. In DNA, the CDR3 is TGTGCCAGCTCCGGGACTAGCGGGGCCCCTAGCACAGATACGCAGTATTTT.

In this sample, this clonotype turned up a few times. Here the CDR3 DNA reads TGTGCCGTTTTGGAACAGGGGGCGAATGAAGCTTTCTTT. Translation: CAVLEQGANEAFF. The J gene is TRBJ1-1, the V gene TRBV6-2 or TRBV6-3; TRBD1 matches 9 bases. V shed 11 bases and J 7 bases; nucleotides not matched to a gene: 11. The CDR3 length is 13 residues. Germline V gene sequence: CDR1 MNHEY, CDR2 SVGEGT.

This clonotype came up many times. The rearrangement uses TRBV5-1 and TRBJ2-3; 11 nucleotides line up with TRBD1. Germline values: CDR1 SGHRS, CDR2 YFSETQ. J gave up 4 bases and V 0 bases, and 7 bases lay outside the gene matches. The CDR3 is 17 amino acids. The chain's CDR3 is CASSLAAGQGAADTQYF. The CDR3 nucleotides read TGCGCCAGCAGCTTGGCAGCCGGACAGGGGGCCGCAGATACGCAGTATTTT.

The rearrangement uses TRBV7-2 and TRBJ1-5; D perhaps matches TRBD1 (5 bases). Trimming stripped 7 bases from V and 4 bases from J, with 11 bases between. CDR3 length equals 13 residues. From germline, CDR1 is SGHTA and CDR2 FQGNSA. The CDR3 region has the DNA TGTGCCAGCACGGCGGACATTAATCAGCCCCAGCATTTT. It encodes CASTADINQPQHF.

The chain is built from TRBV5-1 and TRBJ2-5; TRBD2 aligns across 7 bases. J was trimmed by 1 base and V by 6 bases; bases with no gene match: 6. Germline CDR1 reads SGHRS; CDR2 reads YFSETQ. CDR3 length: 14 amino acids. CDR3 sequence reads: CASMEWGGQETQYF. CDR3 sequence (DNA): TGCGCCAGCATGGAGTGGGGGGGCCAAGAGACCCAGTACTTC.